This TCR beta chain was retrieved from a study of monozygotic twins with inflammatory bowel disease. Template switching incorporated UMIs with a 6-nucleotide sample barcode. TCRdb reanalyzed the 5' RACE reads, giving one entry per CDR3 protein sequence and no DNA. The ten top clones account for around 7.2%, within a sample of tens of thousands of distinct CDR3 sequences. Overall study findings and caveats: Clonotypes shared with others were fewer in IBD patients than in healthy twins, especially with disease activity.

This CDR3 comprises 14 residues. Germline CDR1 and CDR2: SEHNR and FQNEAQ (reference sequence). As for this clonotype: Its antigen is not identified.

This TCR derives from a human donor with ulcerative colitis or Crohn's disease, or a healthy co-twin of an affected twin (not recorded which). Sequenced material: blood. This chain links TRBV7-9 with TRBJ2-2. The CDR3 region is CASSLGSSTGELFF.